What follows are 22 T cell receptor beta chains derived from one specimen sequenced in a study of blood T cell repertoires in COVID-19 (TCRdb year 2020). Library prep was done by the immunoSEQ multiplex PCR assay. TCRdb took this table from immuneACCESS and kept in-frame rearrangements with V and J called. Such tables lack part of the clones; where checked against another copy, unresolved V genes explain under half of the gap, and the rest is unexplained. Within this sample are about 87,000 clones, with about 71% of them counted one time only. The ten largest clones represent around 4.4% of the sample. Sequencing was carried out using peripheral blood. The source of these receptors is a woman in her forties or fifties with acute or convalescent COVID-19.

The CDR3 is CASSPGTSGAQETQYF. In nucleotides, the CDR3 is TGTGCCAGCAGCCCCGGGACTAGCGGGGCACAAGAGACCCAGTACTTC. This chain uses TRBV7-9 with TRBJ2-5; the match to TRBD2 covers 13 bases. This CDR3 has 16 residues. Germline values: CDR1 SEHNR, CDR2 FQNEAQ (reference sequence). The V gene end was trimmed by 5 bases and the J gene end by 2 bases; junction bases not matched to a gene: 5.

V is TRBV28 and J is TRBJ1-2; D is unclear. With 10 bases removed from V and 4 bases from J, the gap between germline ends came to 16 bases. Germline CDR1 MDHEN, CDR2 SYDVKM. The CDR3 consists of 13 residues. The CDR3 bases are TGTGCCACGCGGGAGGGTTCGCCCTATGGCTACACCTTC. This encodes CATREGSPYGYTF.

The rearrangement joins TRBV5-1 to TRBJ1-5, with TRBD1 matching over 7 bases. CDR3 length: 15 residues. V dropped 5 bases and J dropped 7; count of bases not matched to a gene: 12. In germline, CDR1 is SGHRS, CDR2 YFSETQ. This CDR3 is CASRPTGQVGQPQHF. The CDR3 DNA reads TGCGCCAGCAGGCCGACAGGGCAGGTCGGGCAGCCCCAGCATTTT.

The rearrangement links TRBV7-9 to TRBJ1-6, with TRBD1 matching 9 bases. Unmatched junction bases numbered 7, after V lost 5 bases and J lost 8 bases. The germline CDR1 and CDR2 sequences are SEHNR and FQNEAQ (reference sequence). The CDR3 is 15 amino acids. CDR3 region: CASSLSRTGDSPLHF. CDR3 in DNA: TGTGCCAGCAGCCTTAGTAGGACAGGGGATTCACCCCTCCACTTT. Complete variable domain (other parts from reference TRBV7-9 and TRBJ1-6): DTGVSQNPRHKITKRGQNVTFRCDPISEHNRLYWYRQTLGQGPEFLTYFQNEAQLEKSRLLSDRFSAERPKGSFSTLEIQRTEQGDSAMYLCASSLSRTGDSPLHFGNGTRLTVT.

This rearrangement joins TRBV6-6 to TRBJ2-1; 10 bases map to TRBD1. There are 14 residues in the CDR3. Germline V gene data show CDR1 as MNHNY and CDR2 as SVGAGI (reference sequence). The V gene end was trimmed by 5 bases and the J gene end by 8 bases; junction bases not matched to a gene: 6. The CDR3 bases are TGTGCCAGCAGTCCAGGACAGGGGGAGTATGAGCAGTTCTTC. This sequence encodes CASSPGQGEYEQFF.

V and J are TRBV2 and TRBJ1-5, with 7 bases lining up with TRBD1. V trimming: 4 bases; J trimming: 7 bases; junction bases outside the gene matches: 4. This CDR3 comprises 13 residues. From germline, CDR1 is SNHLY and CDR2 FYNNEI. The CDR3 DNA sequence: TGTGCCAGCAGTGCCTACAGGGGCCAGCCCCAGCATTTT. Encoded protein: CASSAYRGQPQHF.

The chain joins TRBV19 to TRBJ1-5; TRBD1 is a possible D gene (6 bases). Germline V gene lookup returns CDR1 LNHDA and CDR2 SQIVND (reference sequence). The V end was cut by 3 bases, the J end by 0 bases, with 12 bases between. The CDR3 runs 16 residues. The chain's CDR3 is CASSIFRTVSNQPQHF. The CDR3 DNA is TGTGCCAGTAGTATTTTCAGGACAGTTAGCAATCAGCCCCAGCATTTT.

The chain's CDR3 is CASSLTASGSYNEQFF. The CDR3 DNA reads as TGTGCCAGCAGCTTAACCGCTAGCGGGTCCTACAATGAGCAGTTCTTC. V gene TRBV7-3 combines with J gene TRBJ2-1, with TRBD2 matching 8 bases. The ends lost 0 bases at V and 1 base at J; junction bases unmatched: 2. This CDR3 comprises 16 residues. The germline V gene has CDR1 SGHTA and CDR2 FQGTGA. The whole variable domain, remainder taken from reference TRBV7-3 and TRBJ2-1, is GAGVSQTPSNKVTEKGKYVELRCDPISGHTALYWYRQSLGQGPEFLIYFQGTGAADDSGLPNDRFFAVRPEGSVSTLKIQRTERGDSAVYLCASSLTASGSYNEQFFGPGTRLTVL.

Here the CDR3 DNA reads TGTGCCAGCAGCTTGGGTCTAACGGGACAGGGTTACTATGGCTACACCTTC. Its protein is CASSLGLTGQGYYGYTF. This rearrangement joins TRBV7-2 to TRBJ1-2; 9 positions match TRBD1. V was pared by 3 bases and J by 3 bases, with 11 bases of the junction left unmatched. This CDR3 is 17 amino acids long. CDR1 and CDR2 from the germline V gene are SGHTA and FQGNSA.

The CDR3 spells CASSHLLAGTYNEQFF. DNA of the CDR3: TGTGCCAGCAGCCACCTTCTAGCGGGGACCTACAATGAGCAGTTCTTC. This chain connects TRBV11-2 to TRBJ2-1; 9 positions match TRBD2. Germline assignment: CDR1 SGHAT and CDR2 FQNNGV. Losses at the gene ends were 5 bases for V and 2 bases for J; bases not matched to a gene: 7. CDR3 size: 16 residues. Drawing the rest from reference TRBV11-2 and TRBJ2-1, the complete variable domain is EAGVAQSPRYKIIEKRQSVAFWCNPISGHATLYWYQQILGQGPKLLIQFQNNGVVDDSQLPKDRFSAERLKGVDSTLKIQPAKLEDSAVYLCASSHLLAGTYNEQFFGPGTRLTVL.

J is TRBJ1-1 and V is TRBV11-2; 8 bases are shared with TRBD1. Germline-derived CDR1 and CDR2 are SGHAT and FQNNGV. The CDR3 is 17 amino acids. V lost 0 bases to trimming and J lost 1 base; unmatched junction nucleotides: 7. The CDR3 nucleotides read TGTGCCAGCAGCTTAGATCGTCGACAGGGGTCGAACACTGAAGCTTTCTTT. Translating it yields CASSLDRRQGSNTEAFF.

The chain has TRBV7-2 and TRBJ2-7, with 7 bases identical to TRBD1. V lost 5 bases to trimming and J lost 0 bases; unmatched junction nucleotides: 4. This CDR3 has 14 residues. Germline loops: CDR1 SGHTA, CDR2 FQGNSA. The CDR3 DNA reads TGTGCCAGCAGCGACCACAGGGGCTCCTACGAGCAGTACTTC. Translation gives CASSDHRGSYEQYF. Full variable domain (remainder filled in from reference TRBV7-2 and TRBJ2-7): GAGVSQSPSNKVTEKGKDVELRCDPISGHTALYWYRQSLGQGLEFLIYFQGNSAPDKSGLPSDRFSAERTGGSVSTLTIQRTQQEDSAVYLCASSDHRGSYEQYFGPGTRLTVT.

The rearrangement uses TRBV12-5 and TRBJ1-1; a possible D gene is TRBD1 (6 bases). V lost 2 bases and J 1 base, leaving 20 bases between the germline ends. The CDR3 runs 18 residues. Germline V gene lookup returns CDR1 LGHNT and CDR2 FRNRAP. The CDR3 region is CASGLNADATGPNTEAFF. As DNA, the CDR3 is TGTGCTAGTGGTTTGAATGCCGATGCGACAGGACCGAACACTGAAGCTTTCTTT.

V usage is TRBV20-1 and J usage is TRBJ2-3, with a possible D match to TRBD2 (7 bases). The germline V gene has CDR1 DFQATT and CDR2 SNEGSKA (reference sequence). Trimming took 6 bases from V and 5 from J, leaving 18 bases between them. CDR3 length: 14 residues. This CDR3 is CSASTGGPVDTQYF. CDR3 DNA sequence: TGCAGTGCCAGTACCGGGGGGCCGGTAGATACGCAGTATTTT.

This sequence joins TRBV4-1 and TRBJ2-7; weak D call: TRBD1 (6 bases). Germline loops: CDR1 MGHRA, CDR2 YSYEKL. CDR3 length equals 16 residues. With 1 base removed from V and 6 bases from J, the gap between germline ends came to 19 bases. The CDR3 protein is CASSQVGKGEGGEQYF. DNA for the CDR3: TGCGCCAGCAGCCAAGTTGGTAAGGGGGAAGGGGGCGAGCAGTACTTC.

V usage is TRBV6-1 and J usage is TRBJ1-1, with 10 bases lining up with TRBD1. With 0 bases clipped from V and 2 bases from J, the junction kept 3 bases outside the gene matches. CDR3 size: 16 residues. Germline CDR1 is MNHNS and CDR2 is SASEGT. The CDR3 sequence: CASSEAGTGVNTEAFF. The CDR3 bases are TGTGCCAGCAGTGAAGCAGGGACAGGGGTCAACACTGAAGCTTTCTTT.

The rearrangement uses TRBV9 and TRBJ1-3; D is unresolved. V was pared by 4 bases and J by 2 bases, with 10 bases between. Germline CDR1 is SGDLS and CDR2 is YYNGEE. The CDR3 sequence is 14 residues long. CDR3 bases: TGTGCCAGCAGCAGACGGGTCGCTGGAAACACCATATATTTT. Its translation is CASSRRVAGNTIYF. Full variable domain (missing parts from reference TRBV9 and TRBJ1-3): DSGVTQTPKHLITATGQRVTLRCSPRSGDLSVYWYQQSLDQGLQFLIQYYNGEERAKGNILERFSAQQFPDLHSELNLSSLELGDSALYFCASSRRVAGNTIYFGEGSWLTVV.

The chain employs TRBV11-2 and TRBJ2-7; weak D call: TRBD1 (6 bases). The CDR3 is 13 residues long. CDR1 and CDR2 from the germline V gene are SGHAT and FQNNGV. With 3 bases removed from V and 6 bases from J, the gap between germline ends came to 12 bases. The CDR3 protein is CASSFVQGSEQYF. DNA of the CDR3: TGTGCCAGCAGCTTTGTACAGGGTAGCGAGCAGTACTTC.

This clone was found once. The chain employs TRBV5-1 and TRBJ1-1; TRBD1 aligns across 10 bases. Unmatched junction bases numbered 6, after V lost 7 bases and J lost 3 bases. CDR1 is SGHRS, CDR2 YFSETQ, per germline. This CDR3 region has 14 residues. CDR3 sequence: CASGRQGADTEAFF. Here the CDR3 DNA reads TGCGCCAGCGGGCGACAGGGGGCGGACACTGAAGCTTTCTTT. The whole variable domain, remainder taken from reference TRBV5-1 and TRBJ1-1, is KAGVTQTPRYLIKTRGQQVTLSCSPISGHRSVSWYQQTPGQGLQFLFEYFSETQRNKGNFPGRFSGRQFSNSRSEMNVSTLELGDSALYLCASGRQGADTEAFFGQGTRLTVV.

In this sample, this clone turned up a few times. The rearrangement joins TRBV24-1 to TRBJ1-5, with 11 bases fitting TRBD1. The CDR3 has 15 residues. V shed 4 bases and J 5 bases; nucleotides not matched to a gene: 3. Germline CDR1 and CDR2: KGHDR and SFDVKD. The CDR3 nucleotides are TGTGCCACCAGTGAGGGGACAGGGGGATATCAGCCCCAGCATTTT. Its protein is CATSEGTGGYQPQHF.

This clone was counted a single time. This rearrangement joins TRBV7-7 to TRBJ2-1, with 10 bases that match TRBD1. The J segment lost 6 bases and the V segment lost 5 bases, leaving 7 bases of the junction unmatched. Germline V gene lookup returns CDR1 SSHAT and CDR2 FNYEAQ (reference sequence). CDR3 length equals 15 residues. The CDR3 DNA sequence: TGTGCCAGCAGCAAGGACAGGGGGAAAGGCAATGAGCAGTTCTTC. This encodes CASSKDRGKGNEQFF.

V is TRBV5-1 and J is TRBJ2-4; weak D call: TRBD2 (5 bases). The CDR3 has 15 amino acids. CDR1 is SGHRS and CDR2 is YFSETQ in the germline V gene. Trimming removed 4 bases from V and 3 bases from J, with 14 bases in between. The CDR3 nucleotides read TGCGCCAGCAGCCCCGTCTCCGGAGGCAAAAACATTCAGTACTTC. It specifies CASSPVSGGKNIQYF.